The next 2 T cell receptor beta chains were all read from a single sample in a study of blood T cell repertoires in COVID-19. Assay: immunoSEQ multiplex PCR; the TCRdb copy retains only in-frame clones and omits some. Of about 250,000 clones listed, 89% are singletons. The sequencing sample was made of peripheral blood. The receptors were gathered from a woman aged 35 to 49 who had recovered from COVID-19.

The genes are TRBV30 and TRBJ2-7, with D uncertain. The CDR3 contains 14 residues. The V and J ends lost 4 bases and 4 bases respectively, with 17 bases between them. Germline CDR1 GTSNPN, CDR2 SVGIG (reference sequence). CDR3 in DNA: TGTGCCTGGACCACAAGGAGCCTGAGTTACGAGCAGTACTTC. Encoded protein: CAWTTRSLSYEQYF.

CDR3 in DNA: TGTGCCAGCAGCCAAGATCGGACAGGGTCGGGCAATGAGCAGTTCTTC. Amino acid sequence: CASSQDRTGSGNEQFF. The rearrangement links TRBV3-1 (or the pseudogene TRBV3-2) to TRBJ2-1; 8 bases map to TRBD1. The CDR3 contains 16 residues. V shed 0 bases and J 6 bases; nucleotides not matched to a gene: 7. CDR1 and CDR2 from the germline V gene are LGHDT and YNNKEL (reference sequence).